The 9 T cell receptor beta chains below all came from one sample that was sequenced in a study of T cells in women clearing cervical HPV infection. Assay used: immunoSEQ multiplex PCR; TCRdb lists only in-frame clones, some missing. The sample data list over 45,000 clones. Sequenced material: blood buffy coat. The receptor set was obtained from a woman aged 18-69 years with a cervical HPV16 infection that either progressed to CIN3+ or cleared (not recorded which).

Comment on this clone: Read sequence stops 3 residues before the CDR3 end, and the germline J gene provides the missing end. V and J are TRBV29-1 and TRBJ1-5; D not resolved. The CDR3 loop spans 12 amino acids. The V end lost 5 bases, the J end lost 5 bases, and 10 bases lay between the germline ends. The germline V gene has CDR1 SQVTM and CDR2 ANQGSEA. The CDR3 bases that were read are TGCAGCGTTTCGGCGGGAGATCAGCCC. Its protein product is CSVSAGDQP. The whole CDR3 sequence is CSVSAGDQPQHF.

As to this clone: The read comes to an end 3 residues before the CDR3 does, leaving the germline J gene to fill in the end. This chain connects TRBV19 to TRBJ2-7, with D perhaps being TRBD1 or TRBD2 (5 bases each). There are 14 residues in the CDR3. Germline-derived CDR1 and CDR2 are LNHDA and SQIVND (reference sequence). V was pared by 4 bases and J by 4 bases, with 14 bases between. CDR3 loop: CASSKYEGPYEQYF. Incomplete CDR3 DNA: TGTGCCAGTAGTAAATATGAGGGGCCTTACGAG.

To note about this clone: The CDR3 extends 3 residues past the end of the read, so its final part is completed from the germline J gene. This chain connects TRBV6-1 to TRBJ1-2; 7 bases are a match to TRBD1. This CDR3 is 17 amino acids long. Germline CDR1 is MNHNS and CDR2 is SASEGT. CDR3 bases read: TGTGCCAGCAGTGAAGGTACGGCCTCCGGGACAGCCTACGAC. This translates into CASSEGTASGTAYD. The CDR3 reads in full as CASSEGTASGTAYDYTF.

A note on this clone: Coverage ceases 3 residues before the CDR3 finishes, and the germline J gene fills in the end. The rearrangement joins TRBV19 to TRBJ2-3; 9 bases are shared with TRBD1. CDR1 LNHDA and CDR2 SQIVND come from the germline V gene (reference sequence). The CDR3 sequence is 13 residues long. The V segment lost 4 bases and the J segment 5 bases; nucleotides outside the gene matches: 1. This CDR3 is CASSKDRGDTQYF. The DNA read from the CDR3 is TGTGCCAGTAGTAAGGACAGGGGAGATACG.

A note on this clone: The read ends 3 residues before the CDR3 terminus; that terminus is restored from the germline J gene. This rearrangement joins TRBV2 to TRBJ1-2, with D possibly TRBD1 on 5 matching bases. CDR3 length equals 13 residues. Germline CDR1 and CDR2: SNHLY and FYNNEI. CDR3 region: CASSEFGGVDYTF. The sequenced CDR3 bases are TGTGCCAGCAGTGAATTCGGAGGGGTGGAC.

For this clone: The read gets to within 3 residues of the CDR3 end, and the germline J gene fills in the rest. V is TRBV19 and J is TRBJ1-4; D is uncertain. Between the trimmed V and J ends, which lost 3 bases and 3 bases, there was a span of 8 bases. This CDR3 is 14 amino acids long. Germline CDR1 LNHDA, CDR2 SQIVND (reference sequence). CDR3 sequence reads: CASSIESANEKLFF. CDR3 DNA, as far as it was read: TGTGCCAGTAGTATCGAATCGGCTAATGAAAAA.

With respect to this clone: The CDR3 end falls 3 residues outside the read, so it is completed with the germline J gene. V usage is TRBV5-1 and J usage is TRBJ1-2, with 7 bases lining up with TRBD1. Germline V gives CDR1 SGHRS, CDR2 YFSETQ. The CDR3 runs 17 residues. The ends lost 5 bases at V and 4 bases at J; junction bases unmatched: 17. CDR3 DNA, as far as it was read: TGCGCCAGCAGATACGAGACAGGGAGATCTGCGGTCTATGGC. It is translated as CASRYETGRSAVYG. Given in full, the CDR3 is CASRYETGRSAVYGYTF.

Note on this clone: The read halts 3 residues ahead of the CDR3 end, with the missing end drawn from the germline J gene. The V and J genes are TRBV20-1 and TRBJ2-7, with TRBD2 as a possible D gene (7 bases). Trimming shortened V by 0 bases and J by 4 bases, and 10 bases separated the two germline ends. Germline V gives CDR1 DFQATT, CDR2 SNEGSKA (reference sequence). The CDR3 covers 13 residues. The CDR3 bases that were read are TGCAGTGCTAGAGAGGCGGGGGCGTACGAG. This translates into CSAREAGAYE. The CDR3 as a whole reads CSAREAGAYEQYF.

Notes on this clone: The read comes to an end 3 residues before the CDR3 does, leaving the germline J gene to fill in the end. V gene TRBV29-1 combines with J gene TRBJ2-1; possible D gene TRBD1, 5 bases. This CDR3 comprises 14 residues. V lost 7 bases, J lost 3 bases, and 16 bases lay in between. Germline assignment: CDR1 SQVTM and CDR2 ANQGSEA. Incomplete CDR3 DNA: TGCAGCGCCCACGCCTTCCAGGGCTACAATGAG. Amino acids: CSAHAFQGYNE. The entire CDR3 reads CSAHAFQGYNEQFF.